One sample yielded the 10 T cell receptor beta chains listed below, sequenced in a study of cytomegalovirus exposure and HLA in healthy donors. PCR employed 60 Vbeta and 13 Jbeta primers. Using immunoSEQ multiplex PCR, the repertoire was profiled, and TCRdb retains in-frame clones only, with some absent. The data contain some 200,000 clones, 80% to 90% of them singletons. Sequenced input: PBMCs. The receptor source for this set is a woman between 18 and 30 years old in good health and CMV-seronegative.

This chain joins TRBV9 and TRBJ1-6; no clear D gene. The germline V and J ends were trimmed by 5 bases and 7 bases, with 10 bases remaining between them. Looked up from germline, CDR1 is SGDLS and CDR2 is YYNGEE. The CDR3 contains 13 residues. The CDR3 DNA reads TGTGCCAGCAGAACAGATTACAATTCACCCCTCCACTTT. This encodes CASRTDYNSPLHF.

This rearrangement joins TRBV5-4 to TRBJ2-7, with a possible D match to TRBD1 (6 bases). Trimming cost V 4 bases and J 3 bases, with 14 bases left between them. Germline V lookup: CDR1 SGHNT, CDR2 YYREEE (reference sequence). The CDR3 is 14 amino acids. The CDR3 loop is CASSRDKDIYEQYF. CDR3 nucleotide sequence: TGTGCCAGCAGCCGGGACAAGGACATCTACGAGCAGTACTTC.

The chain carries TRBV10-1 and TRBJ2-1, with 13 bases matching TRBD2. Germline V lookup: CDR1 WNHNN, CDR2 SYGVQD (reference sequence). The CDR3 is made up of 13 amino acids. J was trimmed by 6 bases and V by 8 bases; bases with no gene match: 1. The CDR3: CASGLAGVNEQFF. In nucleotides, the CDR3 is TGCGCCAGCGGACTAGCGGGAGTCAATGAGCAGTTCTTC.

CDR3 in DNA: TGTGCCATCAGTGAGCCAACAGGGATAACCTACGAGCAGTACTTC. Encoded protein: CAISEPTGITYEQYF. The chain recombines TRBV10-3 with TRBJ2-7; TRBD1 might be the D (6 bases). The CDR3 is 15 amino acids. CDR1 ENHRY and CDR2 SYGVKD come from the germline V gene. Trimming pared 2 bases from V and 2 bases from J, leaving 13 bases between.

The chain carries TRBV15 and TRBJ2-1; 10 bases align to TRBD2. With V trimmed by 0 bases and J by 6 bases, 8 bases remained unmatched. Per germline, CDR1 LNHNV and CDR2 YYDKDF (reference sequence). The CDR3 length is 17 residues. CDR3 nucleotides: TGTGCCACCAGCAGAGATCGGATAGCGGGGGGTTCCAATGAGCAGTTCTTC. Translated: CATSRDRIAGGSNEQFF.

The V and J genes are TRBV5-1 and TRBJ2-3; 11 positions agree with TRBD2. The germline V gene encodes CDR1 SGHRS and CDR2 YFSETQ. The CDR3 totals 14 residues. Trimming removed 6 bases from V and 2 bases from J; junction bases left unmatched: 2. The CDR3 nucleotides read TGCGCCAGCAAACTAGCGGGAGTCACAGATACGCAGTATTTT. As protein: CASKLAGVTDTQYF.

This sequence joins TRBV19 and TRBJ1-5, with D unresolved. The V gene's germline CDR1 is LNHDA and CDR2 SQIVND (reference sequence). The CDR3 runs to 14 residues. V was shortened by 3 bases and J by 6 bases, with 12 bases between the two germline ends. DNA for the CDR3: TGTGCCAGTAGTATGTTCCAGGCCGCTCAGCCCCAGCATTTT. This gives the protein CASSMFQAAQPQHF.

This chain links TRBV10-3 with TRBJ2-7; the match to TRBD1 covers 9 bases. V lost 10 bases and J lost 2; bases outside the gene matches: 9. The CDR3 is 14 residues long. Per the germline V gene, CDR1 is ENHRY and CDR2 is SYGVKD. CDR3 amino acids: CASRSGQGTYEQYF. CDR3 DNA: TGTGCCAGCAGGAGTGGACAGGGGACCTACGAGCAGTACTTC.

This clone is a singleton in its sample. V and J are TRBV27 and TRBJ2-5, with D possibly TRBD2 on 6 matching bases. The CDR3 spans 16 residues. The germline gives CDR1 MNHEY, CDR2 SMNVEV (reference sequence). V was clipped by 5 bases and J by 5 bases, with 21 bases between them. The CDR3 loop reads CASSPVLALGSETQYF. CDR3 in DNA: TGTGCCAGCAGTCCCGTGCTAGCGTTGGGGTCGGAGACCCAGTACTTC.

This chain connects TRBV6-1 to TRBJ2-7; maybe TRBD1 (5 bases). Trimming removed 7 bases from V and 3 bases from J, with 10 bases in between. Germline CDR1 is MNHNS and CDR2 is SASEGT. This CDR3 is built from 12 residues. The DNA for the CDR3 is TGTGCCAGCATGCAGGGCTTCTACGAGCAGTACTTC. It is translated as CASMQGFYEQYF.